This T cell receptor (beta chain) was obtained from a study of CD8 T cells in ankylosing spondylitis. This clonotype was seen ten or more times. The target antigen is unknown. Quantitative 5'-RACE with molecular barcodes was used to make the TCR beta libraries. MiXCR, run by TCRdb on the 5' RACE reads, gives a single entry per CDR3 protein. The table includes more than 400,000 distinct CDR3 sequences, approximately 5.3% detected once. Germline V gene sequence: CDR1 MGHDK, CDR2 SYGVNS. This CDR3 is built from 15 residues. Trimming took off 4 bases at V and 4 bases at J, with 16 bases between the two ends. Study-wide findings and caveats: Those disease-linked clones were CD8+; they were also relatively rare in peripheral blood. Existing reports had already noted some motif variants in reactive arthritis synovial fluid and blood. Blood of patients with ankylosing spondylitis appeared to be characterized by a TCR beta motif of seven or eight highly homologous variants.

Material for sequencing was blood, either unsorted or a sorted T cell fraction (not recorded which). This sequence was found in a male donor with ankylosing spondylitis. The chain is built from TRBV25-1 and TRBJ2-5; possible D gene TRBD2, 6 bases. DNA for the CDR3: TGTGCCAGCAGTGTAGACTCCCGGCGGGGAGAGACCCAGTACTTC. It codes for CASSVDSRRGETQYF. Full variable domain (remainder filled in from reference TRBV25-1 and TRBJ2-5): EADIYQTPRYLVIGTGKKITLECSQTMGHDKMYWYQQDPGMELHLIHYSYGVNSTEKGDLSSESTVSRIRTEHFPLTLESARPSHTSQYLCASSVDSRRGETQYFGPGTRLLVL.